These 14 T cell receptor beta chains share one sample of origin, sequenced in a study of spatial heterogeneity in lung cancer. The time point here: sample taken at primary tumor resection. The input material, whole RNA from tumor, nontumor lung or frozen PBMC, was sequenced unsorted. TCRdb recomputed calls from the 5' RACE reads with MiXCR, one row per CDR3 protein. This repertoire shows about 17,000 distinct CDR3 sequences, 20% to 25% found once; its top ten account for 15% to 20%. The starting material was PBMCs, obtained at surgery. The receptors were gathered from a female donor with early-stage non-small cell lung cancer.

This clonotype ranks as medium-sized (0.01 to 0.1%). The V gene is TRBV28, the J gene TRBJ2-1; maybe TRBD1 (6 bases). V was shortened by 6 bases and J by 0 bases, with 18 bases between the two germline ends. CDR3 length: 17 residues. Germline CDR1 is MDHEN and CDR2 is SYDVKM. The CDR3 bases are TGTGCCAGCAGGCTACGGCCCCTAGGGGGCTCCTACAATGAGCAGTTCTTC. This codes for CASRLRPLGGSYNEQFF.

J is TRBJ1-2 and V is TRBV7-9; TRBD1 matches at 10 bases. Germline V gene lookup returns CDR1 SEHNR and CDR2 FQNEAQ (reference sequence). The CDR3 has 14 amino acids. With 4 bases clipped from V and 5 bases from J, the junction kept 4 bases outside the gene matches. As DNA, the CDR3 is TGTGCCAGCAGCTCCGGGACAGGGGTATATGGCTACACCTTC. Residues: CASSSGTGVYGYTF.

The rearrangement joins TRBV5-5 to TRBJ2-7, with a possible D match to TRBD1 (5 bases). The ends were cut back, 4 bases at V and 2 bases at J, with 13 bases in the middle. The CDR3 totals 14 residues. Germline V CDR1 and CDR2: SGHKS, YYEKEE (reference sequence). The CDR3 region has the DNA TGTGCCAGCAGCCAACTAACAGGTACCTACGAGCAGTACGTC. The encoded protein is CASSQLTGTYEQYV.

The gene calls are TRBV4-2 and TRBJ2-1, with 11 nucleotides matching TRBD2. Per the germline V gene, CDR1 is LGHNA and CDR2 is YNFKEQ. Germline trimming cut 1 base from V and 3 bases from J; bases unmatched to any gene: 5. The CDR3 is made up of 17 amino acids. Written as DNA, the CDR3 is TGTGCCAGCAGCCAAGCCCCCGGGACTAGCGGCTACAATGAGCAGTTCTTC. Protein: CASSQAPGTSGYNEQFF.

This clonotype was observed a handful of times. V usage is TRBV3-1 and J usage is TRBJ1-2; 10 bases are a match to TRBD1. The CDR3 has 14 amino acids. Germline loops: CDR1 LGHDT, CDR2 YNNKEL (reference sequence). V shed 3 bases, J shed 8 bases, and the junction held 6 bases outside the gene matches. The CDR3 DNA reads as TGTGCCAGCAGCCACCGGACAGGGGGGAGCGGCTACACCTTC. Its translation is CASSHRTGGSGYTF.

At least ten counts were recorded for this clonotype. The chain links TRBV20-1 to TRBJ1-5; D remains ambiguous. The CDR3 is 15 amino acids. V was cut by 0 bases and J by 0 bases, with 9 bases left in between. Germline V gene sequence: CDR1 DFQATT, CDR2 SNEGSKA (reference sequence). CDR3 in amino acids: CSARDSGSSNQPQHF. CDR3 DNA: TGCAGTGCTAGAGATTCCGGGTCTAGCAATCAGCCCCAGCATTTT.

The chain joins TRBV6-2 or TRBV6-3 to TRBJ2-7; TRBD1 matches at 9 bases. Germline lookup yields CDR1 MNHEY and CDR2 SVGEGT. The junction had 4 bases not matched to a gene; V was cut back by 8 bases and J by 2 bases. The length of the CDR3 is 13 residues. The CDR3, as DNA: TGTGCCAGCCGCGGACAGGGGACCTACGAGCAGTACGTC. This codes for CASRGQGTYEQYV.

This chain links TRBV10-3 with TRBJ2-5; no clear D gene. The CDR3 spans 11 residues. Deletions cut 6 bases from V and 5 bases from J, with 7 bases between. Germline values: CDR1 ENHRY, CDR2 SYGVKD. The CDR3 region has the DNA TGTGCCATCAGCTCCCGTGAGACCCAGTACTTC. Protein product: CAISSRETQYF.

This clonotype occurred many times. The rearrangement uses TRBV7-2 and TRBJ2-4, with 8 positions matching TRBD2. Trimming removed 1 base from V and 1 base from J; junction bases left unmatched: 6. CDR3 length: 17 residues. Germline V gene data show CDR1 as SGHTA and CDR2 as FQGNSA. The CDR3 spells CASSLVSGGDAKNIQYF. CDR3 coding DNA: TGTGCCAGCAGCTTAGTGTCGGGAGGGGATGCCAAAAACATTCAGTACTTC.

The rearrangement links TRBV2 to TRBJ1-1; D not resolved. Germline CDR1 is SNHLY and CDR2 is FYNNEI. Between the trimmed V and J ends, which lost 7 bases and 0 bases, there was a span of 15 bases. The CDR3 is made up of 15 amino acids. This CDR3 is CASIRTATMNTEAFF. CDR3 DNA sequence: TGTGCCAGCATTCGTACAGCCACCATGAACACTGAAGCTTTCTTT.

The J gene is TRBJ2-3, the V gene TRBV20-1; TRBD2 aligns across 8 bases. The length of the CDR3 is 14 residues. Germline lookup yields CDR1 DFQATT and CDR2 SNEGSKA (reference sequence). V lost 5 bases, J lost 4 bases, and 8 bases stayed unmatched. The CDR3 nucleotides are TGCAGTGCTCAGTCGCGGGAGGATGCAGATACGCAGTATTTT. The encoded protein is CSAQSREDADTQYF.

This rearrangement joins TRBV5-5 to TRBJ2-5, with 11 nucleotides matching TRBD2. The CDR3 has 16 amino acids. Germline V gene lookup returns CDR1 SGHKS and CDR2 YYEKEE (reference sequence). V lost 4 bases and J lost 4; bases outside the gene matches: 9. CDR3 loop: CASSLSGGALGETQYF. DNA of the CDR3: TGTGCCAGCAGCCTTAGCGGGGGGGCCTTAGGAGAGACCCAGTACTTC.

This clonotype was found many times. CDR3 sequence: CASTLYAQETQYF. DNA of the CDR3: TGTGCCAGCACCCTTTATGCTCAAGAGACCCAGTACTTC. The rearrangement links TRBV28 to TRBJ2-5; D not certain. There are 13 residues in the CDR3. V dropped 7 bases and J dropped 2 bases, with 11 bases sitting between them. The germline V gene encodes CDR1 MDHEN and CDR2 SYDVKM.

This clonotype has just a few counts. The chain employs TRBV12-3 or TRBV12-4 and TRBJ1-4; 10 nucleotides line up with TRBD1. The CDR3 spans 14 residues. Trimming cost V 5 bases and J 6 bases; bases outside gene matches: 3. CDR3 in DNA: TGTGCCAGCAGTCGACAGGGGGCTTATGAAAAACTGTTTTTT. This encodes CASSRQGAYEKLFF.